Listed below are T cell receptor beta chains from one sample, sequenced in a study of shared clonotypes between healthy human individuals. This table comes from immunoSEQ multiplex PCR, and its TCRdb copy is limited to in-frame clones, with some not included. Altogether around 1.6 million clones are present, roughly 98% being singletons, with the ten largest covering about 0.45%. What was sequenced was naive CD4+ T cells sorted from blood. These receptors all stem from a young man in good health. Both conserved end residues are part of each CDR3. The order of the fields is CDR3 protein, CDR3 DNA, V gene, D gene, J gene. A D gene is named only where the DNA matches it firmly.

CDR3: CASSKDWDSSYNEQFF
DNA: TGCGCCAGCAGCAAAGACTGGGACAGTTCCTACAATGAGCAGTTCTTC
V: TRBV5-1
D: TRBD1
J: TRBJ2-1

CDR3: CASSLWAGGNTEAFF
DNA: TGTGCCAGCAGCTTATGGGCAGGGGGTAACACTGAAGCTTTCTTT
V: TRBV5-6
D: TRBD1
J: TRBJ1-1

CDR3: CASSTGRTDTQYF
DNA: TGCGCCAGCAGTACAGGGAGGACAGATACGCAGTATTTT
V: TRBV10-1
D: -
J: TRBJ2-3

CDR3: CASSWGLDEKLFF
DNA: TGTGCCAGCTCATGGGGACTGGATGAAAAACTGTTTTTT
V: TRBV18
D: -
J: TRBJ1-4

CDR3: CAWSVPGTGLNYGYTF
DNA: TGTGCCTGGAGTGTACCGGGGACAGGGTTGAACTATGGCTACACCTTC
V: TRBV30
D: TRBD1
J: TRBJ1-2

CDR3: CASSQDPRRLRSTDTQYF
DNA: TGTGCCAGCAGCCAAGATCCCCGCCGACTTAGGAGCACAGATACGCAGTATTTT
V: TRBV4-2
D: -
J: TRBJ2-3

CDR3: CASTRDSTQETQYF
DNA: TGCGCCAGCACCCGAGACAGCACCCAAGAGACCCAGTACTTC
V: TRBV5-1
D: -
J: TRBJ2-5

CDR3: CASSIEAVRSYNEQFF
DNA: TGTGCCAGTAGTATAGAAGCAGTCCGGTCCTACAATGAGCAGTTCTTC
V: TRBV19
D: -
J: TRBJ2-1

CDR3: CAWSVGNQPQHF
DNA: TGTGCCTGGAGTGTCGGCAATCAGCCCCAGCATTTT
V: TRBV30
D: -
J: TRBJ1-5

CDR3: CAISPGQGFRETQYF
DNA: TGTGCCATCAGCCCCGGACAGGGATTTCGAGAGACCCAGTACTTC
V: TRBV10-3
D: TRBD1
J: TRBJ2-5

CDR3: CASSILDRTAWTEAFF
DNA: TGTGCCAGTAGTATATTGGACAGGACGGCATGGACTGAAGCTTTCTTT
V: TRBV19
D: TRBD1
J: TRBJ1-1

CDR3: CASRVADPGNTIYF
DNA: TGTGCCAGCAGAGTGGCAGACCCAGGAAACACCATATATTTT
V: TRBV21-1
D: -
J: TRBJ1-3

CDR3: CASSLALPGQQRRRGEQFF
DNA: TGTGCCAGCAGCTTAGCTCTTCCGGGACAGCAAAGGAGGAGGGGTGAGCAGTTCTTC
V: TRBV11-2
D: -
J: TRBJ2-1

CDR3: CASSQTGRDTQYF
DNA: TGTGCCAGCAGCCAGACAGGGAGAGATACGCAGTATTTT
V: TRBV7-9
D: TRBD1
J: TRBJ2-3

CDR3: CASSQVTGSGPNEKLFF
DNA: TGTGCCAGCAGTCAAGTCACAGGGAGCGGGCCTAATGAAAAACTGTTTTTT
V: TRBV28
D: -
J: TRBJ1-4

CDR3: CASMRTSGSYEQYF
DNA: TGTGCCAGCATGAGGACTAGCGGGTCCTACGAGCAGTACTTC
V: TRBV6-1
D: TRBD2
J: TRBJ2-7

CDR3: CASSLDLAGGSYNEQFF
DNA: TGCGCCAGCAGCTTGGATCTAGCGGGAGGTAGCTACAATGAGCAGTTCTTC
V: TRBV5-1
D: TRBD2
J: TRBJ2-1

CDR3: CASRSNRGGNTIYF
DNA: TGTGCCAGCCGTTCGAATCGGGGTGGAAACACCATATATTTT
V: TRBV27
D: -
J: TRBJ1-3